These 16 T cell receptor beta chains were sequenced from one sample in a study of blood T cell repertoires in COVID-19. Measured with immunoSEQ multiplex PCR; TCRdb has only the in-frame clones, and not every one. The data show fewer than 500,000 clones, roughly 89% seen once. Input material: peripheral blood. Receptor source: a man between 18 and 35 years old with COVID-19, enrolled during active disease.

The chain employs TRBV10-2 and TRBJ2-2; 9 nucleotides line up with TRBD2. In germline, CDR1 is WSHSY, CDR2 SAAADI. V lost 7 bases, J lost 4 bases, and 10 bases stayed unmatched. This CDR3 is 16 amino acids long. CDR3 in DNA: TGCGCCAGCAAGGGGAGCGGGGGGCTTCTCACCGGGGAGCTGTTTTTT. Its translation: CASKGSGGLLTGELFF.

This chain joins TRBV5-5 and TRBJ2-3, with 9 bases that match TRBD1. Trimming cost V 6 bases and J 3 bases; bases outside gene matches: 11. The germline V gene has CDR1 SGHKS and CDR2 YYEKEE (reference sequence). This CDR3 region has 16 residues. In DNA, the CDR3 is TGTGCCAGCACCAAACGACAGGGGGGATCGACAGATACGCAGTATTTT. It yields the protein CASTKRQGGSTDTQYF.

The chain employs TRBV13 and TRBJ2-7; TRBD1 matches at 9 bases. Germline CDR1 reads PRHDT; CDR2 reads FYEKMQ (reference sequence). V was clipped by 4 bases and J by 2 bases; unmatched bases: 3. The CDR3 has 14 amino acids. The CDR3 sequence is CASSYRDRAYEQYF. For the CDR3, the DNA is TGTGCCAGCAGCTACCGGGACAGGGCCTACGAGCAGTACTTC.

V gene TRBV4-1 combines with J gene TRBJ1-1; 7 bases are shared with TRBD1. J gave up 1 base and V 4 bases, and 9 bases lay outside the gene matches. This CDR3 is 16 amino acids long. The V gene's germline CDR1 is MGHRA and CDR2 YSYEKL. The CDR3 sequence is CASSRGQSAGNTEAFF. CDR3 DNA sequence: TGCGCCAGCAGCCGGGGACAGTCAGCCGGGAACACTGAAGCTTTCTTT.

The V and J genes are TRBV7-9 and TRBJ2-7, with D tentatively TRBD2 (6 bases). With 1 base removed from V and 11 bases from J, the gap between germline ends came to 9 bases. The CDR3 contains 11 residues. The V gene's germline CDR1 is SEHNR and CDR2 FQNEAQ (reference sequence). The CDR3 sequence: CASSLEGGEYF. The CDR3, as DNA: TGTGCCAGCAGCTTAGAAGGAGGGGAGTACTTC.

The V call is TRBV5-4, the J call TRBJ1-4; 8 bases line up with TRBD1. Germline V CDR1 and CDR2: SGHNT, YYREEE (reference sequence). The CDR3 contains 17 residues. V was clipped by 1 base and J by 8 bases; unmatched bases: 13. The CDR3 DNA is TGTGCCAGCAGCTTGTCTGTCGCAGGGGGCGTTAAAGAAAAACTGTTTTTT. It yields the protein CASSLSVAGGVKEKLFF.

J is TRBJ1-1 and V is TRBV5-1; possible D gene TRBD1, 5 bases. The V gene's germline CDR1 is SGHRS and CDR2 YFSETQ. The germline V and J ends were trimmed by 0 bases and 0 bases, with 9 bases remaining between them. This CDR3 contains 15 residues. CDR3 DNA: TGCGCCAGCAGCTTGGCCGGACAAATGAACACTGAAGCTTTCTTT. This translates into CASSLAGQMNTEAFF.

The V call is TRBV5-5, the J call TRBJ1-2, with D possibly matching TRBD1 (5 bases). The germline CDR1 and CDR2 sequences are SGHKS and YYEKEE (reference sequence). The CDR3 loop spans 13 amino acids. Trimming took off 4 bases at V and 6 bases at J, with 13 bases between the two ends. The CDR3 is CASSTGLEDGYTF. CDR3 nucleotides: TGTGCCAGCAGCACGGGACTGGAAGATGGCTACACCTTC.

The chain carries TRBV7-6 and TRBJ2-1; D is perhaps TRBD2 (7 bases). Germline CDR1 and CDR2: SGHVS and FNYEAQ. V was clipped by 3 bases and J by 6 bases, with 18 bases between them. The CDR3 extends over 16 amino acids. CDR3 sequence reads: CASSFGGAERGNEQFF. CDR3 nucleotides: TGTGCCAGCAGCTTTGGGGGGGCAGAAAGGGGCAATGAGCAGTTCTTC.

This clone turned up a few times. The rearrangement joins TRBV7-9 to TRBJ2-1; the D is unclear. Germline CDR1 and CDR2: SEHNR and FQNEAQ (reference sequence). The CDR3 length is 14 residues. The V and J ends lost 3 bases and 0 bases respectively, with 6 bases between them. The chain's CDR3 is CASSFPNSYNEQFF. The DNA of the CDR3 is TGTGCCAGCAGCTTTCCAAACTCCTACAATGAGCAGTTCTTC.

The chain links TRBV14 to TRBJ1-2; tentatively, D is TRBD1 (5 bases). With 4 bases removed from V and 4 bases from J, the gap between germline ends came to 16 bases. Germline V CDR1 and CDR2: SGHDN, FVKESK. This CDR3 is 15 amino acids long. CDR3: CASSPKGDSPYGYTF. The CDR3 DNA follows: TGTGCCAGCAGCCCTAAGGGTGACAGTCCCTATGGCTACACCTTC.

The CDR3 region is CASIGTRDNEQFF. The CDR3 DNA reads TGTGCCAGCATAGGGACTAGGGACAATGAGCAGTTCTTC. J is TRBJ2-1 and V is TRBV6-5; TRBD2 aligns across 8 bases. Germline CDR1 MNHEY, CDR2 SVGAGI. V shed 7 bases, J shed 5 bases, and the junction held 4 bases outside the gene matches. The CDR3 runs to 13 residues.

V and J are TRBV7-2 and TRBJ2-1, with TRBD1 matching 7 bases. After removal of 5 bases from V and 5 bases from J, the junction contained 9 bases not matched to a gene. The CDR3 has 15 residues. CDR1 and CDR2 (germline): SGHTA, FQGNSA. CDR3 bases: TGTGCCAGCAGCCCAAAGGGACAGACGAACAATGAGCAGTTCTTC. Protein: CASSPKGQTNNEQFF. The full variable domain, its missing parts supplied by reference TRBV7-2 and TRBJ2-1, is GAGVSQSPSNKVTEKGKDVELRCDPISGHTALYWYRQSLGQGLEFLIYFQGNSAPDKSGLPSDRFSAERTGGSVSTLTIQRTQQEDSAVYLCASSPKGQTNNEQFFGPGTRLTVL.

V usage is TRBV11-2 and J usage is TRBJ2-5; tentatively, D is TRBD2 (5 bases). This CDR3 spans 14 amino acids. V was cut by 5 bases and J by 6 bases, with 16 bases left in between. Germline V lookup: CDR1 SGHAT, CDR2 FQNNGV. The CDR3 region has the DNA TGTGCCAGCAGCCACCCATTTCGGGGTCAGACCCAGTACTTC. It specifies CASSHPFRGQTQYF.

As concerns this clone: The sample holds other DNA sequences that translate to the same CDR3. The gene calls are TRBV19 and TRBJ1-2; D is ambiguous. With 3 bases removed from V and 4 bases from J, the gap between germline ends came to 9 bases. The germline CDR1 and CDR2 sequences are LNHDA and SQIVND (reference sequence). The CDR3 sequence is 13 residues long. CDR3 nucleotides: TGTGCCAGTAGTATTGAGGGCGGCTATGGCTACACCTTC. Translating gives CASSIEGGYGYTF.

V is TRBV11-2 and J is TRBJ2-7; D might be TRBD2 (6 bases). Trimming left V 3 bases short and J 3 bases short, with 9 bases between. The CDR3 has 13 residues. CDR1 is SGHAT and CDR2 is FQNNGV in the germline V gene. CDR3 amino acids: CASSFPGGYEQYF. The CDR3 DNA is TGTGCCAGCAGCTTTCCCGGGGGCTACGAGCAGTACTTC.